Shown below are 9 T cell receptor beta chains from a single sample sequenced in a study of CD8 T cells in Susac syndrome. Random hexamers served to reverse transcribe roughly 0.5 to 1 ug RNA. TCRdb independently ran MiXCR on the immunoSEQ multiplex PCR reads; one entry per CDR3 protein. The sample carries about 130,000 distinct CDR3 sequences, approximately 95% recorded once. The sample consisted of CD8+ T cells from PBMCs. The origin of the receptors is a human donor with Susac syndrome.

The chain is built from TRBV9 and TRBJ2-1, with 11 bases aligning to TRBD2. The CDR3 consists of 18 residues. Trimming took 0 bases from V and 1 from J; bases not matched to a gene: 6. From germline, CDR1 is SGDLS and CDR2 YYNGEE. In DNA, the CDR3 is TGTGCCAGCAGCGTAGAAAAGGGACTAGCGGTTTCCTACAATGAGCAGTTCTTC. It encodes CASSVEKGLAVSYNEQFF.

The rearrangement uses TRBV29-1 and TRBJ1-2; D is unresolved. V lost 1 base to trimming and J lost 6 bases, with 6 bases between them. In germline, CDR1 is SQVTM, CDR2 ANQGSEA. This CDR3 has 11 residues. The CDR3 protein is CSVEAQDGYTF. CDR3 in DNA: TGCAGCGTTGAAGCCCAAGATGGCTACACCTTC.

V and J are TRBV7-2 and TRBJ2-5; 8 nucleotides match TRBD1. Germline assignment: CDR1 SGHTA and CDR2 FQGNSA. CDR3 length equals 16 residues. V lost 5 bases to trimming and J lost 9 bases; unmatched junction nucleotides: 17. CDR3 nucleotides: TGTGCCAGCAGCCCAAACTTCGGACAGGGACCAGAAGCCCAGTACTTC. Its protein is CASSPNFGQGPEAQYF. The whole variable domain, remainder taken from reference TRBV7-2 and TRBJ2-5, is GAGVSQSPSNKVTEKGKDVELRCDPISGHTALYWYRQSLGQGLEFLIYFQGNSAPDKSGLPSDRFSAERTGGSVSTLTIQRTQQEDSAVYLCASSPNFGQGPEAQYFGPGTRLLVL.

This chain links TRBV4-1 with TRBJ1-1; 8 nucleotides agree with TRBD1. J was trimmed by 5 bases and V by 2 bases; bases with no gene match: 7. Germline loops: CDR1 MGHRA, CDR2 YSYEKL. The CDR3 is made up of 15 amino acids. CDR3 region: CASSQRTGRETEAFF. CDR3 nucleotide sequence: TGCGCCAGCAGCCAAAGGACAGGGAGGGAAACTGAAGCTTTCTTT.

This sequence joins TRBV5-6 and TRBJ2-3; D is perhaps TRBD1 (5 bases). Germline assignment: CDR1 SGHDT and CDR2 YYEEEE. The CDR3 runs to 14 residues. The ends were cut back, 4 bases at V and 2 bases at J, with 11 bases in the middle. As DNA, the CDR3 is TGTGCCAGCAGCGGGGTCAGGGCCACAGATACGCAGTATTTT. Protein product: CASSGVRATDTQYF.

The CDR3 is CASSPSGGRDNEKLFF. The CDR3 DNA follows: TGTGCCAGCAGCCCGTCAGGGGGCAGGGACAACGAAAAACTGTTTTTT. The V and J genes are TRBV7-9 and TRBJ1-4, with 8 positions matching TRBD1. V shed 5 bases, J shed 8 bases, and the junction held 13 bases outside the gene matches. This CDR3 has 16 amino acids. Germline-derived CDR1 and CDR2 are SEHNR and FQNEAQ (reference sequence).

The chain couples TRBV12-3 or TRBV12-4 to TRBJ2-3, with D maybe TRBD1 (5 bases). V dropped 3 bases and J dropped 1 base, with 11 bases sitting between them. The CDR3 contains 15 residues. The CDR3 DNA sequence: TGTGCCAGCAGTTTTGGCCAGGGTGGCACAGATACGCAGTATTTT. Amino acids: CASSFGQGGTDTQYF.

This clonotype was counted once. The V call is TRBV20-1, the J call TRBJ2-7; D might be TRBD2 (5 bases). Germline V CDR1 and CDR2: DFQATT, SNEGSKA (reference sequence). V was clipped by 3 bases and J by 3 bases, with 9 bases between them. This CDR3 is built from 12 residues. CDR3 sequence: CSASPGVYEQYF. The CDR3 DNA sequence: TGCAGTGCTAGTCCCGGGGTCTACGAGCAGTACTTC.

This clonotype appeared a single time. The chain has TRBV18 and TRBJ1-1, with D possibly TRBD1 on 6 matching bases. From germline, CDR1 is KGHSH and CDR2 LQKENI. V was trimmed by 3 bases and J by 1 base, leaving 21 bases between them. The CDR3 extends over 18 amino acids. CDR3 in amino acids: CASSPRLEIQGPNTEAFF. The CDR3 DNA is TGTGCCAGCTCACCCCGACTAGAGATACAGGGACCGAACACTGAAGCTTTCTTT.